This T cell receptor beta chain was sequenced in a study of T cell responses to AZD1222 COVID-19 vaccine. Concerning this clone itself: Its antigen is still unknown.

Trimming left V 5 bases short and J 1 base short, with 14 bases between. The CDR3 has 15 amino acids. Germline CDR1 reads SQVTM; CDR2 reads ANQGSEA. Findings and limits, study-wide: AZD1222 recipients seropositive at baseline numbered only 5 or 6.

The data were produced by immunoSEQ multiplex PCR, yet TCRdb's version contains in-frame clones alone and is incomplete. Of 130,000 to 150,000 clones listed, approximately 88% are singletons. The sequence was collected from an adult in good health. This chain connects TRBV29-1 to TRBJ2-2, with D maybe TRBD1 (5 bases). Sequences were derived from peripheral blood, sampled on day 0 of MenACWY control vaccination. In DNA, the CDR3 is TGCAGCGTTCAGGGTCGGCAGGGGAACACCGGGGAGCTGTTTTTT. Amino acid sequence: CSVQGRQGNTGELFF.